These 30 T cell receptor beta chains were sequenced from one sample in a study of CD8 T cells in ankylosing spondylitis. TCRdb redid the calling of the 5' RACE reads with MiXCR, one entry per CDR3 protein. The sample lists some 240,000 distinct CDR3 sequences, roughly a quarter seen once, with roughly 0.67% in the top ten. Sequencing was done on a sample of blood, either unsorted or a sorted T cell fraction (not recorded which). The receptors originated from a male donor with ankylosing spondylitis or in good health (not recorded which).

This chain connects TRBV10-3 to TRBJ2-3, with TRBD2 as a possible D gene (5 bases). Germline CDR1 ENHRY, CDR2 SYGVKD. Trimming shortened V by 8 bases and J by 4 bases, and 16 bases separated the two germline ends. CDR3 size: 14 residues. The CDR3 here is CAIPRAGSADTQYF. The CDR3, as DNA: TGTGCCATCCCCCGGGCTGGGAGCGCAGATACGCAGTATTTT.

This clonotype was detected many times. The chain joins TRBV20-1 to TRBJ2-1; D gene uncertain. V lost 7 bases and J 2 bases, leaving 6 bases between the germline ends. CDR1 is DFQATT and CDR2 is SNEGSKA in the germline V gene (reference sequence). The CDR3 loop spans 11 amino acids. The CDR3 here is CSVNAYNEQFF. Here the CDR3 DNA reads TGCAGTGTTAACGCCTACAATGAGCAGTTCTTC.

This clonotype was picked up many times. The chain carries TRBV15 and TRBJ2-5; D unresolved. The CDR3 extends over 16 amino acids. Germline V gene sequence: CDR1 LNHNV, CDR2 YYDKDF (reference sequence). V was shortened by 0 bases and J by 4 bases, with 15 bases between the two germline ends. The CDR3, as DNA: TGTGCCACCAGCAGAGATTTAGGATGGAGTGTAGAGACCCAGTACTTC. Protein sequence: CATSRDLGWSVETQYF.

This clonotype was seen a few times. The chain has TRBV20-1 and TRBJ2-7, with 8 nucleotides matching TRBD1. The germline V gene has CDR1 DFQATT and CDR2 SNEGSKA (reference sequence). There are 14 residues in the CDR3. The CDR3 sequence: CSQVTGANAYEQYF. DNA for the CDR3: TGCAGCCAAGTGACAGGGGCGAATGCTTACGAGCAGTACTTC.

This clonotype was counted between two and nine times. The chain uses TRBV12-3 or TRBV12-4 and TRBJ2-1; D possibly uses TRBD1 or TRBD2 (5 bases each). The germline V and J ends were trimmed by 7 bases and 3 bases, with 7 bases remaining between them. The CDR3 is 12 amino acids. CDR3 in DNA: TGTGCCAGCACAGGGAGCTACAATGAGCAGTTCTTC. This translates into CASTGSYNEQFF.

This chain connects TRBV20-1 to TRBJ2-1, with D unresolved. Germline values: CDR1 DFQATT, CDR2 SNEGSKA (reference sequence). V lost 1 base and J lost 5, with 12 bases in between. The CDR3 spans 14 residues. CDR3 in amino acids: CSARASKGHNEQFF. The CDR3 nucleotides read TGCAGTGCTAGAGCATCAAAAGGCCACAATGAGCAGTTCTTC.

This clonotype was picked up a small number of times. The chain recombines TRBV20-1 with TRBJ2-1, with 9 bases fitting TRBD2. Losses at the gene ends were 2 bases for V and 8 bases for J; bases not matched to a gene: 4. Germline V lookup: CDR1 DFQATT, CDR2 SNEGSKA (reference sequence). This CDR3 is 13 amino acids long. CDR3 residues: CSARSASGDEQFF. For the CDR3, the DNA is TGCAGTGCTAGATCGGCTAGCGGGGATGAGCAGTTCTTC.

This clonotype was counted ten times or more. The chain has TRBV29-1 and TRBJ2-7; 7 bases agree with TRBD1. This CDR3 contains 14 residues. Germline CDR1 is SQVTM and CDR2 is ANQGSEA. The V segment lost 2 bases and the J segment 1 base; nucleotides outside the gene matches: 5. The chain's CDR3 is CSVERQGGSYEQYF. The CDR3 coding sequence is TGCAGCGTTGAACGACAGGGTGGTTCCTACGAGCAGTACTTC.

This clonotype has ten or more counts. V and J are TRBV5-1 and TRBJ1-1; D might be TRBD1 (5 bases). Germline V gives CDR1 SGHRS, CDR2 YFSETQ. V lost 2 bases and J 3 bases, leaving 14 bases between the germline ends. The CDR3 runs to 15 residues. CDR3 region: CASSFQGRGDTEAFF. CDR3 coding DNA: TGCGCCAGCAGCTTCCAGGGTCGGGGAGACACTGAAGCTTTCTTT.

This chain links TRBV6-1 with TRBJ2-7, with D possibly being TRBD2 (5 bases). The V and J ends lost 4 bases and 3 bases respectively, with 19 bases between them. In germline, CDR1 is MNHNS, CDR2 SASEGT. The CDR3 runs to 16 residues. CDR3 sequence: CASSVELTGTSYEQYF. The CDR3 DNA reads as TGTGCCAGCAGTGTAGAACTGACGGGAACAAGCTACGAGCAGTACTTC.

This clonotype appeared a few times. The chain recombines TRBV12-3 or TRBV12-4 with TRBJ2-7; D remains unclear. Between the trimmed V and J ends, which lost 6 bases and 3 bases, there was a span of 18 bases. The CDR3 is 15 amino acids. CDR3 region: CASSPATLRRYEQYF. In DNA form, the CDR3 reads TGTGCCAGCAGCCCCGCCACCCTCCGGCGCTACGAGCAGTACTTC.

As to this clonotype: Possible read error: a much larger clone is one base away. The rearrangement uses TRBV20-1 and TRBJ2-7, with 10 bases that match TRBD1. With 3 bases clipped from V and 3 bases from J, the junction kept 5 bases outside the gene matches. The length of the CDR3 is 14 residues. The germline V gene has CDR1 DFQATT and CDR2 SNEGSKA (reference sequence). In DNA form, the CDR3 reads TGCAGTGCTAGTCGGGGGACAGGGGACTACGAGCAGTACTTC. It specifies CSASRGTGDYEQYF.

This clonotype was recorded at least ten times. The V call is TRBV20-1, the J call TRBJ2-3, with TRBD2 matching over 14 bases. The germline V gene encodes CDR1 DFQATT and CDR2 SNEGSKA (reference sequence). The CDR3 is 17 amino acids. The J segment lost 5 bases and the V segment lost 5 bases, leaving 12 bases of the junction unmatched. Written as DNA, the CDR3 is TGCAGTGCTCATACCGGGACTAGCGGGGGCGGGGGAGATACGCAGTATTTT. Translation: CSAHTGTSGGGGDTQYF.

This clonotype was seen at least ten times. The rearrangement uses TRBV29-1 and TRBJ2-2; the match to TRBD2 covers 7 bases. Germline V gives CDR1 SQVTM, CDR2 ANQGSEA. This CDR3 comprises 13 residues. With V trimmed by 0 bases and J by 6 bases, 1 base remained unmatched. The CDR3 is CSVEDRGAGELFF. In DNA form, the CDR3 reads TGCAGCGTTGAAGATCGGGGGGCCGGGGAGCTGTTTTTT.

The genes are TRBV5-1 and TRBJ2-1, with D perhaps matching TRBD2 (7 bases). Germline CDR1 SGHRS, CDR2 YFSETQ. CDR3 length: 14 residues. Deletions cut 9 bases from V and 5 bases from J, with 18 bases between. The CDR3 here is CATQRGGGNNEQFF. DNA for the CDR3: TGCGCCACCCAAAGAGGGGGGGGGAACAATGAGCAGTTCTTC.

The table lists this clonotype with many counts. The chain carries TRBV20-1 and TRBJ2-3; D remains unclear. V was shortened by 2 bases and J by 3 bases, with 6 bases between the two germline ends. The CDR3 is made up of 12 amino acids. Germline CDR1 and CDR2: DFQATT and SNEGSKA (reference sequence). CDR3: CSARMTTDTQYF. DNA for the CDR3: TGCAGTGCTAGAATGACGACAGATACGCAGTATTTT.

The chain links TRBV15 to TRBJ2-5, with D unresolved. From germline, CDR1 is LNHNV and CDR2 YYDKDF (reference sequence). The CDR3 totals 13 residues. The V end was cut by 1 base, the J end by 3 bases, with 6 bases between. Here the CDR3 reads CATSRAREETQYF. The CDR3 DNA reads TGTGCCACCAGCAGAGCTAGGGAAGAGACCCAGTACTTC. Based on the CDR3 plus reference TRBV15 and TRBJ2-5, the full variable domain is DAMVIQNPRYQVTQFGKPVTLSCSQTLNHNVMYWYQQKSSQAPKLLFHYYDKDFNNEADTPDNFQSRRPNTSFCFLDIRSPGLGDTAMYLCATSRAREETQYFGPGTRLLVL.

This clonotype occurred many times. This chain links TRBV15 with TRBJ2-3, with no clear D. The CDR3 runs to 13 residues. Trimming removed 5 bases from V and 4 bases from J, with 10 bases in between. Per the germline V gene, CDR1 is LNHNV and CDR2 is YYDKDF (reference sequence). The CDR3 nucleotides are TGTGCCACCAGCCAATCCAAAGCAGATACGCAGTATTTT. Protein sequence: CATSQSKADTQYF.

The rearrangement uses TRBV7-6 and TRBJ2-5, with 11 bases aligning to TRBD2. The germline gives CDR1 SGHVS, CDR2 FNYEAQ. CDR3 length: 19 residues. The V gene end was trimmed by 4 bases and the J gene end by 3 bases; junction bases not matched to a gene: 16. CDR3 amino acids: CASSYHPGLAALMEETQYF. The DNA of the CDR3 is TGTGCCAGCAGCTACCATCCGGGACTAGCGGCCTTGATGGAAGAGACCCAGTACTTC.

This clonotype was recorded many times. V gene TRBV24-1 combines with J gene TRBJ2-2; D gene uncertain. Germline values: CDR1 KGHDR, CDR2 SFDVKD. The length of the CDR3 is 15 residues. The V end lost 4 bases, the J end lost 6 bases, and 14 bases lay between the germline ends. CDR3 residues: CATSDPGRMSGELFF. The CDR3 nucleotides are TGTGCCACCAGTGACCCTGGTCGGATGTCCGGGGAGCTGTTTTTT.

This clonotype was counted a few times. The J gene is TRBJ2-7, the V gene TRBV5-1, with 8 bases identical to TRBD1. In germline, CDR1 is SGHRS, CDR2 YFSETQ. The CDR3 extends over 14 amino acids. Losses at the gene ends were 5 bases for V and 5 bases for J; bases not matched to a gene: 9. CDR3 sequence reads: CASSFGTGGDEQYF. DNA for the CDR3: TGCGCCAGCAGTTTCGGGACAGGAGGCGACGAGCAGTACTTC.

This chain joins TRBV5-6 and TRBJ1-1; D might be TRBD1 (6 bases). Germline lookup yields CDR1 SGHDT and CDR2 YYEEEE. Between the trimmed V and J ends, which lost 0 bases and 9 bases, there was a span of 9 bases. The CDR3 totals 12 residues. The CDR3, as DNA: TGTGCCAGCAGCTTGGACAGGGATCAAGCTTTCTTT. Protein: CASSLDRDQAFF.

This chain uses TRBV20-1 with TRBJ1-4, with 7 bases lining up with TRBD1. With V trimmed by 5 bases and J by 8 bases, 11 bases remained unmatched. Per the germline V gene, CDR1 is DFQATT and CDR2 is SNEGSKA (reference sequence). CDR3 length: 14 residues. CDR3 residues: CSASTSGTAEKLFF. CDR3 DNA: TGCAGTGCTTCAACCTCCGGGACAGCGGAAAAACTGTTTTTT.

This clonotype was seen only once. V is TRBV12-3 or TRBV12-4 and J is TRBJ2-1; possibly TRBD1 for D (5 bases). Deletions cut 9 bases from V and 7 bases from J, with 22 bases between. There are 15 residues in the CDR3. The CDR3 is CASTLRGTGINEQFF. The CDR3 nucleotides read TGTGCCAGTACCCTTAGGGGAACAGGTATTAATGAGCAGTTCTTC.

This clonotype has a handful of counts. V and J are TRBV10-3 and TRBJ2-7, with 7 bases aligning to TRBD2. The CDR3 extends over 15 amino acids. CDR1 ENHRY and CDR2 SYGVKD come from the germline V gene. J was trimmed by 2 bases and V by 10 bases; bases with no gene match: 14. Written as DNA, the CDR3 is TGTGCCACCGATGCGGGGAGGGGTGGCCCCTACGAGCAGTACTTC. This gives the protein CATDAGRGGPYEQYF.

This clonotype has just a few counts. J is TRBJ2-7 and V is TRBV6-1; D remains ambiguous. CDR3 size: 13 residues. The V end lost 5 bases, the J end lost 3 bases, and 11 bases lay between the germline ends. CDR1 MNHNS and CDR2 SASEGT come from the germline V gene. The CDR3 sequence: CASSPPTGYEQYF. The CDR3 nucleotides read TGTGCCAGCAGTCCACCCACGGGCTACGAGCAGTACTTC.

This clonotype occurred many times. This chain connects TRBV28 to TRBJ2-5, with a possible D match to TRBD2 (6 bases). Deletions cut 5 bases from V and 7 bases from J, with 17 bases between. The CDR3 extends over 14 amino acids. Germline values: CDR1 MDHEN, CDR2 SYDVKM. This CDR3 reads CASSLPGEEATQYF. CDR3 in DNA: TGTGCCAGCAGTCTCCCCGGGGAGGAGGCGACCCAGTACTTC.

The rearrangement links TRBV12-3 or TRBV12-4 to TRBJ2-7; the D is unclear. The CDR3 is 12 amino acids. Trimming removed 3 bases from V and 3 bases from J, with 6 bases in between. CDR3 sequence reads: CASSFVYYEQYF. The CDR3, as DNA: TGTGCCAGCAGTTTCGTGTACTACGAGCAGTACTTC.

This clonotype was counted many times. This chain links TRBV29-1 with TRBJ2-2; 12 bases are a match to TRBD1. Losses at the gene ends were 6 bases for V and 5 bases for J; bases not matched to a gene: 1. Germline assignment: CDR1 SQVTM and CDR2 ANQGSEA. This CDR3 contains 13 residues. Here the CDR3 DNA reads TGCAGCGTGGGACAGGGGGCGACCGGGGAGCTGTTTTTT. Its protein is CSVGQGATGELFF.

This clonotype occurred a few times. The genes are TRBV20-1 and TRBJ2-3, with D possibly matching TRBD2 (7 bases). Germline CDR1 and CDR2: DFQATT and SNEGSKA (reference sequence). This CDR3 has 13 residues. Trimming took off 5 bases at V and 2 bases at J, with 11 bases between the two ends. The CDR3 DNA is TGCAGTGCTTACGGGGGGCTCACAGATACGCAGTATTTT. It codes for CSAYGGLTDTQYF.